The clone carrying this T cell receptor (beta chain) was picked up a small number of times. Its target is not known. Germline values: CDR1 SNHLY, CDR2 FYNNEI. V shed 3 bases and J shed 4 bases, with 7 bases lying between them. The CDR3 consists of 13 residues. These data come from a study of early T cells in non-severe SARS-CoV-2 infection. Study findings and constraints: VDJdb matching skewed toward anti-spike CD8 responses, missing private and CD4 specificities.

TCRdb analysed the 5' RACE reads with MiXCR anew, one entry per CDR3 protein. The sample consists of under 60,000 distinct CDR3 sequences, about 5.6% of them appearing once. Material: whole blood. The V gene is TRBV2, the J gene TRBJ2-1, with no clear D. The source of this sequence is an adult who was a healthcare worker with PCR-confirmed SARS-CoV-2 infection or an uninfected control (not recorded which). CDR3 residues: CASSDNGYNEQFF. DNA for the CDR3: TGTGCCAGCAGTGATAACGGGTACAATGAGCAGTTCTTC. The whole variable domain, remainder taken from reference TRBV2 and TRBJ2-1, is EPEVTQTPSHQVTQMGQEVILRCVPISNHLYFYWYRQILGQKVEFLVSFYNNEISEKSEIFDDQFSVERPDGSNFTLKIRSTKLEDSAMYFCASSDNGYNEQFFGPGTRLTVL.